This TCR beta chain was observed in a study of cytotoxic CD8 clonotypes in ibrutinib-treated CLL. Background on the study: Of the patients, 11 were relapsed/refractory, roughly 16 treatment-naive and under 18 IGHV unmutated.

The ends were cut back, 1 base at V and 0 bases at J, with 7 bases in the middle. The germline V gene has CDR1 SGHRS and CDR2 YFSETQ. This CDR3 region has 15 residues. The method was immunoSEQ multiplex PCR; TCRdb's version includes in-frame clones alone and lacks a portion of them. The sample records about 39,000 clones, about two thirds being singletons. Study results and limitations: Clonality was higher at baseline than in age-matched healthy donors and tracked circulating CD8+ T-cell counts.

Worth noting for this clone: Its target is unknown.

Sequenced here: PBMCs, sampled at disease progression, from a patient treated with ibrutinib. The sequence derives from a human donor with chronic lymphocytic leukemia. The chain combines TRBV5-1 with TRBJ1-4; no firm D call. The CDR3 sequence is CASSLYGATNEKLFF. In DNA, the CDR3 is TGCGCCAGCAGCTTGTACGGGGCAACTAATGAAAAACTGTTTTTT. The entire variable domain, with the rest obtained from reference TRBV5-1 and TRBJ1-4, is as follows: KAGVTQTPRYLIKTRGQQVTLSCSPISGHRSVSWYQQTPGQGLQFLFEYFSETQRNKGNFPGRFSGRQFSNSRSEMNVSTLELGDSALYLCASSLYGATNEKLFFGSGTQLSVL.